The 12 T cell receptor beta chains below come from one sample, sequenced in a study of blood T cell repertoires in COVID-19. Profiled with immunoSEQ multiplex PCR; TCRdb holds only in-frame clones, not every one. The repertoire holds around 170,000 clones, 85% to 95% seen once, with 0.5% to 0.6% in the top ten. Sequencing was performed on peripheral blood. The receptor set was obtained from a man in his fifties with acute or convalescent COVID-19.

The J gene is TRBJ2-7, the V gene TRBV2; TRBD2 matches 10 bases. Germline-derived CDR1 and CDR2 are SNHLY and FYNNEI. V lost 6 bases, J lost 6 bases, and 5 bases stayed unmatched. The CDR3 length is 13 residues. CDR3 in DNA: TGTGCCAGCAGCAGCGGGAGGGCCATCGAGCAGTACTTC. Amino acid sequence: CASSSGRAIEQYF.

This chain uses TRBV2 with TRBJ1-2; D not resolved. The germline CDR1 and CDR2 sequences are SNHLY and FYNNEI. The CDR3 covers 12 residues. With 5 bases removed from V and 6 bases from J, the gap between germline ends came to 10 bases. In nucleotides, the CDR3 is TGTGCCAGCAGTCTCTCGTTAAATGGCTACACCTTC. It translates to CASSLSLNGYTF. The full variable domain, completed using reference TRBV2 and TRBJ1-2, is EPEVTQTPSHQVTQMGQEVILRCVPISNHLYFYWYRQILGQKVEFLVSFYNNEISEKSEIFDDQFSVERPDGSNFTLKIRSTKLEDSAMYFCASSLSLNGYTFGSGTRLTVV.

This clone was detected only once. The chain carries TRBV15 and TRBJ2-7; D gene unclear. The CDR3 extends over 13 amino acids. The germline V and J ends were trimmed by 1 base and 5 bases, with 9 bases remaining between them. Germline loops: CDR1 LNHNV, CDR2 YYDKDF (reference sequence). This CDR3 reads CATSRGRRNEQYV. In DNA form, the CDR3 reads TGTGCCACCAGCAGAGGAAGGCGGAACGAGCAGTACGTC.

The chain has TRBV12-3 or TRBV12-4 and TRBJ2-5; D not resolved. Deletions cut 1 base from V and 5 bases from J, with 5 bases between. The CDR3 runs to 12 residues. The CDR3 protein is CASSLVGETQYF. In DNA form, the CDR3 reads TGTGCCAGCAGTTTAGTCGGGGAGACCCAGTACTTC.

This clone appeared a few times. The chain uses TRBV18 and TRBJ1-4; 8 bases map to TRBD1. The CDR3 totals 16 residues. V was pared by 1 base and J by 4 bases, with 5 bases of the junction left unmatched. The V gene's germline CDR1 is KGHSH and CDR2 LQKENI. The CDR3 DNA reads TGTGCCAGCTCACCACAAAGACAGGGGTTTAATGAAAAACTGTTTTTT. Translated: CASSPQRQGFNEKLFF.

The gene calls are TRBV2 and TRBJ1-2; TRBD1 matches 8 bases. Trimming removed 4 bases from V and 4 bases from J; junction bases left unmatched: 5. From germline, CDR1 is SNHLY and CDR2 FYNNEI. The CDR3 consists of 14 residues. Written as DNA, the CDR3 is TGTGCCAGCAGTGTAGGACAGGGCGGCTATGGCTACACCTTC. Its translation: CASSVGQGGYGYTF.

CDR3 sequence: CASSSSGTGRAGANVLTF. In nucleotides, the CDR3 is TGTGCCAGCAGTTCTTCCGGGACAGGTCGCGCTGGGGCCAACGTCCTGACTTTC. V usage is TRBV28 and J usage is TRBJ2-6; 8 bases are shared with TRBD1. V gave up 4 bases and J gave up 2 bases; unmatched junction bases: 10. From germline, CDR1 is MDHEN and CDR2 SYDVKM. This CDR3 has 18 residues.

The V call is TRBV5-1, the J call TRBJ2-3, with TRBD1 identical over 9 bases. Germline lookup yields CDR1 SGHRS and CDR2 YFSETQ. This CDR3 region has 14 residues. With V trimmed by 3 bases and J by 2 bases, 1 base remained unmatched. The CDR3 loop reads CASSWTGATDTQYF. The CDR3 DNA is TGCGCCAGCAGCTGGACAGGGGCCACAGATACGCAGTATTTT.

Notes on this clone: The same CDR3 also results from other DNA sequences found in this sample. This sequence joins TRBV28 and TRBJ1-5; TRBD1 agrees at 7 bases. Germline assignment: CDR1 MDHEN and CDR2 SYDVKM. This CDR3 is 16 amino acids long. The V gene end was trimmed by 5 bases and the J gene end by 2 bases; junction bases not matched to a gene: 9. The CDR3 reads CASSPPRTGGNQPQHF. CDR3 coding DNA: TGTGCCAGCAGTCCGCCGAGGACAGGCGGCAATCAGCCCCAGCATTTT.

V is TRBV21-1 and J is TRBJ1-6; the table's D call TRBD1 went unverified against the DNA. TRBV21-1 is listed as a pseudogene. The CDR3 is 14 amino acids. CDR3 protein: CASSRGTGGSPLHF. The CDR3 DNA sequence: TGTGCCAGCAGCAGGGGGACAGGGGGTTCACCCCTCCACTTT.

The gene calls are TRBV30 and TRBJ2-7; 9 bases map to TRBD2. V was clipped by 0 bases and J by 3 bases; unmatched bases: 9. This CDR3 contains 16 residues. The germline V gene has CDR1 GTSNPN and CDR2 SVGIG (reference sequence). The CDR3 nucleotides read TGTGCCTGGAGTGTGGCTAGCGGGATTACGTACTACGAGCAGTACTTC. Its translation: CAWSVASGITYYEQYF.

The rearrangement links TRBV18 to TRBJ1-1; D not certain. Per the germline V gene, CDR1 is KGHSH and CDR2 is LQKENI. The CDR3 spans 13 residues. Trimming took off 6 bases at V and 4 bases at J, with 12 bases between the two ends. CDR3 in amino acids: CASSNGVGTEAFF. The CDR3 DNA follows: TGTGCCAGCTCGAACGGGGTGGGCACTGAAGCTTTCTTT.